Below, one T cell receptor beta chain is given with its context. A clone one base away is much larger, so this may be a read error. The germline V gene encodes CDR1 MDHEN and CDR2 SYDVKM. This CDR3 spans 12 amino acids. The investigators amplified TCR beta CDR3 regions from RNA transcripts. HTBI primers were the set used in a first-round RT-PCR of the TCR CDR3. TCRdb passed the multiplex PCR reads through MiXCR, listing each CDR3 protein once. The table has around 360,000 distinct CDR3 sequences, about 15% seen once; the top ten hold roughly a fifth. The data were obtained in a study of T cells in Graves' hyperthyroidism and ophthalmopathy.

The sample consisted of blood. This receptor was obtained from a woman aged 55-70 years with Graves' ophthalmopathy. The V call is TRBV28, the J call TRBJ2-3; D remains ambiguous. CDR3 in amino acids: CASSPYTDTRYF. As DNA, the CDR3 is TGTGCCAGCAGTCCCTATACAGATACGCGGTATTTT.